This T cell receptor beta chain appears in the sequencing data of a study of control samples from healthy donors and cancer patients. TCRdb's table, derived via immunoSEQ multiplex PCR, lists solely in-frame clones and lacks some. The table has 150,000 to 200,000 clones, roughly 91% seen once. The sample consisted of blood. The TCR sequence derives from a woman between 25 and 40 years old in good health.

The CDR3 spells CASSLGLATNEKLFF. The CDR3 DNA is TGTGCCAGCAGCTTAGGTTTAGCAACTAATGAAAAACTGTTTTTT. J is TRBJ1-4 and V is TRBV7-2; D remains ambiguous. The V end lost 1 base, the J end lost 0 bases, and 6 bases lay between the germline ends. This CDR3 is built from 15 residues. The germline CDR1 and CDR2 sequences are SGHTA and FQGNSA. Complete variable domain (other parts from reference TRBV7-2 and TRBJ1-4): GAGVSQSPSNKVTEKGKDVELRCDPISGHTALYWYRQSLGQGLEFLIYFQGNSAPDKSGLPSDRFSAERTGGSVSTLTIQRTQQEDSAVYLCASSLGLATNEKLFFGSGTQLSVL.